This T cell receptor beta chain came from a study of cytomegalovirus exposure and HLA in healthy donors (dated by TCRdb to about 2017). For context, the study as a whole: An earlier analysis of fewer than 750 of the donors reported under 300 Gb of sequence data and 100 million to 120 million unique TCR beta sequences obtained from approximately 180 million T cells. The later analysis used no new phenotypic data to find candidate immune exposures, relying instead on TCR beta sequences and their occurrence across donors. Every discovery cohort repertoire had been produced on one sequencing platform. HLA typing included class I and class II loci at four-digit resolution. Using immunosequencing, the study profiled T cell repertoires from 550 to 750 subjects and related those repertoires to cytomegalovirus serostatus. Among the roughly 410 genotyped donors, around 81% belonged to the genetic ancestry cluster associated with self-reported Caucasian donors. To predict cytomegalovirus infection status, the study combined high-throughput TCR immunosequencing, statistical association of individual TCRs with disease status, and machine learning. In a later genetic analysis, genome-wide SNP genotypes for about three fifths of the roughly 670 donors were used, and that subset was treated as a discovery cohort. Roughly 300 gigabases of sequencing data and tens of millions of unique TCR sequences were included in an early release covering about 620 HLA-typed donors. To decide whether each TCR beta V gene segment behaved as functional or pseudogenic, an earlier analysis of some 570 of the donors relied on high-throughput TCR beta sequencing. A separate validation cohort of 100 to 150 different subjects was used in addition to the approximately 700-subject first cohort. Roughly five DR-DQ haplotypes were handled as single units for association and clustering, since linkage in the cohort was strong. Typing coverage varied by locus: roughly 629-640 donors for A, B, C, DRB1 and DQB1; some 520 for DQA1; more than 600 for DPA1; fewer than 480 for DPB1. To study patterns of TCR occurrence, a later analysis re-analyzed previously published TCR beta repertoires from under 750 donors and added high-resolution HLA genotyping. Donor age, sex, ethnicity and CMV serostatus were compiled alongside the repertoire data. The study was designed to test whether signatures of past pathogen exposure could be identified by cataloging public T cell receptors. On average, 235,054 unique TCR beta nucleotide sequences were sequenced per donor among about 400 genotyped donors of the cohort, with about 17% of those sequences being non-productive.

Results the study describes overall, beyond this receptor: In a later genetic analysis, fewer N-insertions in productive TCRs were reported among donors in an Asian-associated ancestry cluster than the approximately 670-donor mean. Linkage disequilibrium might explain the correlated functional status among segregating V segments, but an unknown experimental factor could not be ruled out. This cohort had only TCR beta chains sequenced, and the lack of alpha or paired-chain data limited which features could be detected. In the study, 150 to 200 TCR beta chains were listed as associated with cytomegalovirus. V-gene and J-gene trimming of TCR beta chains was associated with a missense DCLRE1C variant in a later genetic analysis, and the association was replicated in an independent cohort. In an earlier analysis of approximately 600 of the donors, most TCR beta V segments were observed in productive rearrangements about 87% or about 30% of the time, broadly matching IMGT annotations. Presence/absence analyses assumed roughly uniform sequencing depth across donors, an assumption that may not hold. At a false discovery rate of 0.05, a later analysis linked approximately 18,000 TCR beta sequences to specific HLA alleles. A further reported finding was that TCR beta sequences accurately predicted the HLA-A and HLA-B alleles for most subjects in the first cohort. The classifier was reported to diagnose cytomegalovirus status with high specificity and sensitivity in both the original and validation cohorts. Some IMGT-functional V segments, including TRBV6-2 and TRBV6-3, could not be told apart with the 87-base-pair reads, so those segments were excluded. Because counts were too low, about 17 rarely observed V segments, including chromosome 9 orphons, were excluded from the earlier analysis of some 590 of the donors. Because HLA typing was missing for some donors at each locus, association tests included only the typed subset. A later analysis found that HLA-associated TCR beta chains were more clonally expanded and had lower generation probabilities than equally common non-associated chains. A cluster of highly shared sequence variants was judged likely to represent a technical artifact of the sequencing pipeline. While some public TCRs were present in many individuals, most TCR sequences turned up only very rarely across donors. A later analysis found that most CMV-associated TCR beta chains appeared HLA-restricted, with HLA associations seemingly driven largely by CMV exposure. In a later analysis, TCR association rates were found to vary across HLA loci, with the most associated TCRs seen for DRB1 alleles and the fewest for HLA-C alleles. Immune exposure information for the cohort was limited to CMV serostatus. According to the authors, the approach could potentially be generalized to other disease states and immunological phenotypes. In vitro tests confirmed that a few of the cytomegalovirus-associated TCR beta chains recognize cytomegalovirus antigens. When HLA alleles, especially DR and DQ, strongly co-occurred, TCR associations were difficult to assign to individual alleles. In a later analysis, several top co-occurrence clusters were reported to appear linked to parvovirus B19, influenza, CMV and Epstein-Barr virus.

Receptor amplification or capture employed the immunoSEQ multiplex PCR assay. A mixture of 60 forward primers for TCR Vbeta segments and 13 reverse primers for TCR Jbeta segments was used in the multiplex PCR. A multiplex PCR assay on genomic DNA amplified the CDR3 region of rearranged TCR beta genes. Amplified TCR beta libraries were sequenced as 87-base-pair reads on the Illumina HiSeq System. As for the original processing: In a later analysis, approximately 74 million unique TCR beta chains were counted across the roughly 610 repertoires, and about 9.9 million of these chains were shared by at least two donors. A nearest-neighbor algorithm error-corrected the raw reads and collapsed the reads into unique sequences, merging closely related sequences to remove PCR and sequencing errors. To assign V, D and J gene segments, CDR3 sequences were aligned to IMGT reference sequences. For a sequence to be retained, a match of at least six nucleotides to both a V gene segment and a J gene segment was required. Rearrangements were called productive when the CDR3 lacked stop codons and stayed in frame with V and J; all others were non-productive. CDR3 was defined according to IMGT convention as the region running from the second conserved V-encoded cysteine to the conserved J-encoded phenylalanine. The earlier analysis of about 500 of the donors excluded sequences that lacked an unambiguous match to a single V gene segment. In an earlier analysis of several hundred of the donors, V segments were called functional above 56.7% productive rearrangements and were called segregating when the between-donor standard deviation exceeded 5%. A statistical classification framework was built to diagnose cytomegalovirus status from the catalog of TCR beta chain sequences. In a later analysis, V and J genes were assigned by comparing TCR nucleotide sequences against IMGT/GENE-DB human TR gene sequences. Using the TCRdist pipeline, a later analysis assigned CDR3 sequences along with most-parsimonious VDJ recombination scenarios. In a later analysis, each TCR beta chain was defined by its CDR3 amino acid sequence together with its V-gene family, and reads without a unique V-gene family were excluded. A later analysis removed several hundred highly shared, low-generation-probability nucleotide sequences to deal with suspected cross-contamination and a sequencing artifact. For each public chain, a later analysis derived a clonal expansion index from normalized ranks of inferred template counts within each repertoire. In a later analysis, generation probabilities were computed using a VDJ recombination model fitted to out-of-frame rearrangements, and the results were checked against IGoR. In a later analysis, TCR-TCR, TCR-HLA and TCR-CMV co-occurrence was scored with hypergeometric tests, and a repertoire-size bias correction was applied to TCR pairs. To estimate false discovery rates, a later analysis permuted the HLA or CMV assignments 20 times. In a later analysis, co-occurring TCRs were grouped using DBSCAN, with TCRdist sequence similarity added in when clustering inside HLA-allele-positive subsets. Repertoires with fewer than 30,000 or more than 120,000 public chains, plus five repertoires with anomalous nucleotide sharing, were excluded from co-occurrence clustering. TCRdb took over this immuneACCESS table, retaining in-frame rearrangements with V and J assigned. Such tables are incomplete; in checked studies, under half of the missing clones stem from an unresolved V gene, and the remainder is unexplained. That table furnishes V, J and clone size, whereas the DNA furnished D and trimming. This sample comprises approximately 85,000 clones, 72% of them detected only once. The top ten clonotypes cover over 8.5% of the sample.

Regarding this clone: The target of this receptor is not known. The sample holds no much larger clone one base away, and base qualities are not on file. This sample includes further DNA sequences coding for the same CDR3.

Based on the germline V gene, the CDR1 and CDR2 sequences are MNHEY and SVGAGI. V ends up 5 bases short and J 1 base short, with an unmatched junction base count of 2. Its CDR3 holds 13 amino acids, cysteine through phenylalanine. Only the CDR3 portion is preserved as DNA: 39 bases, with reading frame beginning at the first base. In total, roughly 710 healthy bone marrow donors made up the cohort. At the time of sampling, every cohort member was nominally healthy, though immune exposures that went unrecorded were likely present. The donor was CMV seropositive and was included in the group of around 300 seropositive cohort members. Each donor provided a peripheral blood sample, and peripheral blood mononuclear cells were used for TCR beta sequencing. Genomic DNA extraction from the blood cell samples was performed with the Qiagen DNeasy Blood Extraction Kit.

This clonotype originated in a middle-aged woman in good health and CMV-seropositive. In this chain, TRBV6-5 is recombined with TRBJ2-7, and TRBD1 matches 7 of the central bases. Sequencing was performed on PBMCs. The DNA sequence is given as TGTGCCAGCAGTCCGACAGGGTCCTACGAGCAGTACTTC. The translation is CASSPTGSYEQYF.